The T cell receptor beta chain under discussion was sequenced for a study of CD8+ T cells in alopecia areata. Following RNA extraction, reverse transcription yielded cDNA that acted as the sequencing template. Produced via immunoSEQ multiplex PCR; TCRdb's table is partial and in-frame only. The sample records 120,000 or so clones, approximately 60% being singletons. This CDR3 is 14 amino acids long. With 0 bases removed from V and 7 bases from J, the gap between germline ends came to 13 bases. Germline CDR1 is GTSNPN and CDR2 is SVGIG (reference sequence). Of note for this clone: Its specificity is not known.

The study's findings and limits: Patients showed less clear TCR sequence sharing than mice, possibly partly because of HLA diversity.

This receptor was identified in a human donor in good health. The chain combines TRBV30 with TRBJ1-5; D is perhaps TRBD1 (5 bases). Sequenced material: CD4+ T cells sorted from blood. CDR3 sequence (DNA): TGTGCCTGGAGTGTTAGGGCAGGGATCCAGCCCCAGCATTTT. The encoded protein is CAWSVRAGIQPQHF.